This T cell receptor beta chain was obtained from a study of blood T cell repertoires in COVID-19. Study background: The study drew acute and convalescent COVID-19 samples from the United States, Italy and Spain. The analysed material was cDNA or gDNA that came from T cells, B-cell-depleted T cells, or PBMCs.

Assay used: immunoSEQ multiplex PCR; TCRdb lists only in-frame clones, some missing. The sample has about 220,000 clones, just under 85% seen once; the top ten hold approximately 1.3%. Trimming cost V 10 bases and J 3 bases; bases outside gene matches: 18. Germline V gives CDR1 SNHLY, CDR2 FYNNEI. The CDR3 is made up of 17 amino acids. The J gene is TRBJ1-3, the V gene TRBV2; 7 bases align to TRBD1. The specimen was PBMCs or T cells enriched from blood (not recorded which). This TCR derives from a woman aged 40 to 50 with acute COVID-19. The CDR3 reads CAIVGSRDRAIGNTIYF. For the CDR3, the DNA is TGTGCCATCGTGGGGTCCCGAGACAGGGCGATTGGAAACACCATATATTTT.